The next 22 T cell receptor beta chains were all read from a single sample in a study of shared clonotypes between healthy human individuals. Assay used: immunoSEQ multiplex PCR; TCRdb lists only in-frame clones, some missing. This sample has about 2.1 million clones, with around 95% found just once. Cells designated naive CD8 were CD45RO-negative and were positively selected for CCR7, with terminally differentiated effector memory CD45RA+ cells excluded. Material for sequencing was naive CD8+ T cells from PBMCs. The receptors derive from a man younger than 35 in good health. Some clones in this sample may be carry-over from other donors' samples.

A word on this clone: This same CDR3 is encoded by further DNA sequences in the sample. The chain carries TRBV5-5 and TRBJ2-7; no firm D call. V gave up 0 bases and J gave up 4 bases, with 8 bases separating them. Germline lookup yields CDR1 SGHKS and CDR2 YYEKEE (reference sequence). CDR3 length: 13 residues. The CDR3 loop reads CASSLAGSYEQYF. In DNA form, the CDR3 reads TGTGCCAGCAGCTTGGCCGGCAGTTACGAGCAGTACTTC. The whole variable domain, remainder taken from reference TRBV5-5 and TRBJ2-7, is DAGVTQSPTHLIKTRGQQVTLRCSPISGHKSVSWYQQVLGQGPQFIFQYYEKEERGRGNFPDRFSARQFPNYSSELNVNALLLGDSALYLCASSLAGSYEQYFGPGTRLTVT.

A few counts support this clone. This chain links TRBV18 with TRBJ2-7; TRBD1 aligns across 7 bases. CDR1 KGHSH and CDR2 LQKENI come from the germline V gene. This CDR3 comprises 13 residues. The V gene end was trimmed by 4 bases and the J gene end by 2 bases; junction bases not matched to a gene: 2. The CDR3 is CASSQTGPYEQYF. DNA of the CDR3: TGTGCCAGCTCACAGACAGGGCCCTACGAGCAGTACTTC.

This clone was seen only once. CDR3 residues: CASSPSREWETQYF. The CDR3 DNA follows: TGTGCCAGTAGCCCCTCACGGGAGTGGGAGACCCAGTACTTC. The chain is built from TRBV19 and TRBJ2-5, with D possibly matching TRBD2 (6 bases). V was cut by 6 bases and J by 5 bases, with 16 bases left in between. The CDR3 is 14 amino acids. Germline loops: CDR1 LNHDA, CDR2 SQIVND (reference sequence). Complete variable domain (other parts from reference TRBV19 and TRBJ2-5): DGGITQSPKYLFRKEGQNVTLSCEQNLNHDAMYWYRQDPGQGLRLIYYSQIVNDFQKGDIAEGYSVSREKKESFPLTVTSAQKNPTAFYLCASSPSREWETQYFGPGTRLLVL.

V and J are TRBV28 and TRBJ1-2; a possible D gene is TRBD1 (5 bases). This CDR3 comprises 16 residues. Trimming left V 4 bases short and J 5 bases short, with 20 bases between. Germline CDR1 MDHEN, CDR2 SYDVKM. The CDR3 protein is CASSSQGQDFLYGYTF. CDR3 nucleotide sequence: TGTGCCAGCAGTTCTCAGGGCCAAGATTTTTTGTATGGCTACACCTTC.

The gene calls are TRBV13 and TRBJ2-3, with D maybe TRBD1 (5 bases). The CDR3 runs 15 residues. Trimming cost V 3 bases and J 0 bases, with 10 bases left between them. Germline V gene sequence: CDR1 PRHDT, CDR2 FYEKMQ (reference sequence). CDR3 DNA: TGTGCCAGCAGCTTCCAGGGATCAAGCACAGATACGCAGTATTTT. Amino acid sequence: CASSFQGSSTDTQYF.

About this clone: Other DNA sequences of this sample code for an identical CDR3. The rearrangement links TRBV9 to TRBJ2-3; 7 bases align to TRBD1. Germline V gene sequence: CDR1 SGDLS, CDR2 YYNGEE. The junction had 2 bases not matched to a gene; V was cut back by 0 bases and J by 4 bases. The CDR3 is 14 residues long. The CDR3 nucleotides are TGTGCCAGCAGCGTAGGGGACAGCCCAGATACGCAGTATTTT. Its translation: CASSVGDSPDTQYF.

In this sample, this clone turned up once. The CDR3 here is CASSAISREGETQYF. For the CDR3, the DNA is TGTGCCAGCAGTGCCATATCGAGGGAAGGGGAGACCCAGTACTTC. The chain joins TRBV25-1 to TRBJ2-5, with D possibly being TRBD2 (5 bases). CDR1 is MGHDK, CDR2 SYGVNS, per germline. With 4 bases removed from V and 5 bases from J, the gap between germline ends came to 17 bases. The CDR3 is 15 residues long. The whole variable domain, filled in from reference TRBV25-1 and TRBJ2-5, reads EADIYQTPRYLVIGTGKKITLECSQTMGHDKMYWYQQDPGMELHLIHYSYGVNSTEKGDLSSESTVSRIRTEHFPLTLESARPSHTSQYLCASSAISREGETQYFGPGTRLLVL.

The chain is built from TRBV7-3 and TRBJ2-6; tentatively, D is TRBD2 (5 bases). V shed 1 base and J shed 4 bases, with 5 bases lying between them. The germline V gene has CDR1 SGHTA and CDR2 FQGTGA. There are 14 residues in the CDR3. The CDR3 sequence: CASSLREGANVLTF. CDR3 in DNA: TGTGCCAGCAGCTTAAGGGAGGGGGCCAACGTCCTGACTTTC.

The chain has TRBV11-2 and TRBJ2-7; D unresolved. The ends were cut back, 1 base at V and 3 bases at J, with 13 bases in the middle. Germline values: CDR1 SGHAT, CDR2 FQNNGV. This CDR3 spans 15 amino acids. CDR3 DNA: TGTGCCAGCAGCTTAGGTTTTAGAGCAGACTACGAGCAGTACTTC. This translates into CASSLGFRADYEQYF.

The rearrangement links TRBV6-5 to TRBJ2-2; D unresolved. This CDR3 is built from 13 residues. Trimming took off 4 bases at V and 4 bases at J, with 7 bases between the two ends. Germline lookup yields CDR1 MNHEY and CDR2 SVGAGI. The CDR3 DNA is TGTGCCAGCAGTTGGAGTCGCACCGGGGAGCTGTTTTTT. It codes for CASSWSRTGELFF.

This chain joins TRBV30 and TRBJ1-5, with D unresolved. Between the trimmed V and J ends, which lost 5 bases and 1 base, there was a span of 9 bases. The germline V gene encodes CDR1 GTSNPN and CDR2 SVGIG (reference sequence). This CDR3 spans 13 amino acids. The CDR3 here is CAWDLGSNQPQHF. In DNA, the CDR3 is TGTGCCTGGGACTTGGGAAGCAATCAGCCCCAGCATTTT.

The chain has TRBV9 and TRBJ2-1; 11 nucleotides match TRBD2. Per germline, CDR1 SGDLS and CDR2 YYNGEE. V lost 7 bases and J lost 2; bases outside the gene matches: 5. The CDR3 consists of 15 residues. The DNA of the CDR3 is TGTGCCAGCTCTTCTAGCGGGAGGCCCTACAATGAGCAGTTCTTC. It encodes CASSSSGRPYNEQFF.

This clone was seen only once. The sample contains more than one DNA sequence encoding this CDR3. The V and J genes are TRBV5-6 and TRBJ2-1; no reliable D call. Germline values: CDR1 SGHDT, CDR2 YYEEEE. Trimming took 0 bases from V and 7 from J, leaving 8 bases between them. The CDR3 spans 13 residues. Written as DNA, the CDR3 is TGTGCCAGCAGCTTGGGGCTTCCTAATGAGCAGTTCTTC. Translation gives CASSLGLPNEQFF. Looking up the rest from reference TRBV5-6 and TRBJ2-1 gives the full variable domain: DAGVTQSPTHLIKTRGQQVTLRCSPKSGHDTVSWYQQALGQGPQFIFQYYEEEERQRGNFPDRFSGHQFPNYSSELNVNALLLGDSALYLCASSLGLPNEQFFGPGTRLTVL.

This chain connects TRBV15 to TRBJ2-1; D is ambiguous. The germline V gene encodes CDR1 LNHNV and CDR2 YYDKDF (reference sequence). This CDR3 comprises 15 residues. Trimming cost V 0 bases and J 7 bases, with 13 bases left between them. The CDR3 nucleotides are TGTGCCACCAGCAGAGATTTAGTCCCCGGGAATGAGCAGTTCTTC. The encoded protein is CATSRDLVPGNEQFF. Drawing the rest from reference TRBV15 and TRBJ2-1, the complete variable domain is DAMVIQNPRYQVTQFGKPVTLSCSQTLNHNVMYWYQQKSSQAPKLLFHYYDKDFNNEADTPDNFQSRRPNTSFCFLDIRSPGLGDTAMYLCATSRDLVPGNEQFFGPGTRLTVL.

The DNA of the CDR3 is TGTGCCAGCAGCGGTAGACAGGGTTTCAACACCATATATTTT. Translation gives CASSGRQGFNTIYF. V is TRBV11-2 and J is TRBJ1-3, with 7 bases aligning to TRBD1. There are 14 residues in the CDR3. Germline trimming cut 5 bases from V and 7 bases from J; bases unmatched to any gene: 8. The germline V gene has CDR1 SGHAT and CDR2 FQNNGV.

The chain combines TRBV7-9 with TRBJ2-7; D gene unclear. Germline V gene sequence: CDR1 SEHNR, CDR2 FQNEAQ (reference sequence). With 5 bases removed from V and 5 bases from J, the gap between germline ends came to 10 bases. CDR3 length equals 12 residues. CDR3 protein: CASSRSFNEQYF. CDR3 DNA: TGTGCCAGCAGCCGATCCTTCAACGAGCAGTACTTC.

The rearrangement uses TRBV7-9 and TRBJ2-1, with D tentatively TRBD1 (5 bases). Germline V gene data show CDR1 as SEHNR and CDR2 as FQNEAQ (reference sequence). The V end was cut by 4 bases, the J end by 6 bases, with 7 bases between. The CDR3 is 12 amino acids. CDR3 sequence reads: CASSYGANEQFF. The CDR3, as DNA: TGTGCCAGCAGCTATGGGGCCAATGAGCAGTTCTTC.

The chain recombines TRBV28 with TRBJ1-3; 7 nucleotides match TRBD1. CDR3 length: 19 amino acids. After removal of 5 bases from V and 1 base from J, the junction contained 17 bases not matched to a gene. Germline values: CDR1 MDHEN, CDR2 SYDVKM. The CDR3 protein is CASSAPTGRGASSGNTIYF. Written as DNA, the CDR3 is TGTGCCAGCAGTGCTCCGACAGGGCGTGGTGCTTCATCTGGAAACACCATATATTTT.

Only one count was recorded for this clone. V gene TRBV27 combines with J gene TRBJ2-7, with 11 bases matching TRBD2. CDR3 length: 16 amino acids. V lost 2 bases, J lost 2 bases, and 5 bases stayed unmatched. The germline CDR1 and CDR2 sequences are MNHEY and SMNVEV (reference sequence). The CDR3 DNA sequence: TGTGCCAGCAGTTTAGGACTAGCGGGCCTAACCTACGAGCAGTACTTC. Translated, it gives CASSLGLAGLTYEQYF.

Concerning this clone: Other DNA sequences of this sample code for an identical CDR3. The chain is built from TRBV27 and TRBJ1-2; no clear D gene. The V end lost 2 bases, the J end lost 4 bases, and 8 bases lay between the germline ends. This CDR3 has 13 residues. Germline V gives CDR1 MNHEY, CDR2 SMNVEV (reference sequence). The CDR3 loop reads CASSLGGSYGYTF. The CDR3 DNA sequence: TGTGCCAGCAGTTTAGGAGGGAGCTATGGCTACACCTTC.

The CDR3 region is CAWSSNEQFF. CDR3 sequence (DNA): TGTGCCTGGAGCAGCAATGAGCAGTTCTTC. This chain links TRBV30 with TRBJ2-1; no firm D call. V lost 3 bases, J lost 6 bases, and 3 bases lay in between. CDR3 length: 10 residues. The germline gives CDR1 GTSNPN, CDR2 SVGIG (reference sequence).

The chain combines TRBV9 with TRBJ1-3; perhaps TRBD1 as D (5 bases). There are 16 residues in the CDR3. The germline V gene encodes CDR1 SGDLS and CDR2 YYNGEE. The V and J ends lost 3 bases and 2 bases respectively, with 15 bases between them. CDR3 in DNA: TGTGCCAGCAGCGCGAGAGCGGGAGGGGCTGGAAACACCATATATTTT. Its protein is CASSARAGGAGNTIYF.